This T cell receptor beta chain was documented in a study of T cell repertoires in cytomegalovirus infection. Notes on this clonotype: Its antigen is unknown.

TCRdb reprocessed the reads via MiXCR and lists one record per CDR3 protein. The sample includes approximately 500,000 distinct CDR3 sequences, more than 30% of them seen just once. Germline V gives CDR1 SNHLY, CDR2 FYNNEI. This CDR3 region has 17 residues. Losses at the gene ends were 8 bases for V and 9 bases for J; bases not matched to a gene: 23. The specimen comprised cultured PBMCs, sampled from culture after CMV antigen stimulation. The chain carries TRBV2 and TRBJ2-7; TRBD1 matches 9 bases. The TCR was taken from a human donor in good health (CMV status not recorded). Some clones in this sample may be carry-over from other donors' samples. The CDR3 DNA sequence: TGTGCCAGCGGAAGACAGGGGGAAGAATCCGCGAAAGGGGGGCAGTACTTC. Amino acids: CASGRQGEESAKGGQYF.